These 14 T cell receptor beta chains were all obtained from the same sample, sequenced in a study of T cells after yellow fever vaccination. Using its own MiXCR run on the 5' RACE reads, TCRdb lists one record per CDR3 protein. The top ten clones hold roughly an eighth of a sample with some 500,000 distinct CDR3 sequences, roughly 13% of them seen once. The sample here was PBMCs, taken on the day of the yellow fever booster vaccination. The receptors stem from a man younger than 40 who received the YFV17D yellow fever vaccine.

This chain joins TRBV27 and TRBJ2-1; D may match TRBD1 or TRBD2 (5 bases each). Germline V CDR1 and CDR2: MNHEY, SMNVEV (reference sequence). CDR3 size: 14 residues. The germline V and J ends were trimmed by 2 bases and 8 bases, with 13 bases remaining between them. In DNA form, the CDR3 reads TGTGCCAGCAGTTTAGGTTCTAGGGGACATGAGCAGTTCTTC. Its protein is CASSLGSRGHEQFF.

About this clonotype itself: This may arise from a read error, as a much more abundant clone is one base away. The chain joins TRBV7-9 to TRBJ2-7, with TRBD2 identical over 7 bases. The CDR3 consists of 16 residues. The V gene's germline CDR1 is SEHNR and CDR2 FQNEAQ (reference sequence). V gave up 0 bases and J gave up 7 bases; unmatched junction bases: 12. DNA for the CDR3: TGTGCCAGCAGCTTAGCGCTCGGACTAGTTCCCCAAGAGCAGTACTTC. It yields the protein CASSLALGLVPQEQYF.

This clonotype was seen at least ten times. This sequence joins TRBV5-1 and TRBJ2-5; D is unresolved. V lost 5 bases to trimming and J lost 2 bases, with 7 bases between them. CDR1 and CDR2 from the germline V gene are SGHRS and YFSETQ. There are 12 residues in the CDR3. Here the CDR3 DNA reads TGCGCCAGCAGGGACCATCAAGAGACCCAGTACTTC. Translating it yields CASRDHQETQYF.

This clonotype was seen a handful of times. The chain is built from TRBV11-3 and TRBJ2-3, with TRBD2 identical over 10 bases. Germline CDR1 is SGHNT and CDR2 is YENEEA. The CDR3 extends over 16 amino acids. J was trimmed by 3 bases and V by 5 bases; bases with no gene match: 8. The CDR3 DNA reads TGTGCCAGCAGCCCAAGAGCGGGAGGGTTGACAGATACGCAGTATTTT. Translating gives CASSPRAGGLTDTQYF.

This clonotype was observed a handful of times. The CDR3 loop reads CASSLGQGLNQPQHF. As DNA, the CDR3 is TGTGCCAGCAGCTTGGGACAGGGACTCAATCAGCCCCAGCATTTT. V gene TRBV5-5 combines with J gene TRBJ1-5; 7 nucleotides agree with TRBD1. This CDR3 comprises 15 residues. V lost 0 bases, J lost 3 bases, and 3 bases stayed unmatched. Germline assignment: CDR1 SGHKS and CDR2 YYEKEE (reference sequence).

This clonotype has more than one count but fewer than ten. The V gene is TRBV7-2, the J gene TRBJ2-3, with D unresolved. The germline V and J ends were trimmed by 5 bases and 1 base, with 10 bases remaining between them. In germline, CDR1 is SGHTA, CDR2 FQGNSA. This CDR3 contains 14 residues. In nucleotides, the CDR3 is TGTGCCAGCAGCCCCCCCTACGGCACAGATACGCAGTATTTT. It encodes CASSPPYGTDTQYF.

The rearrangement links TRBV5-1 to TRBJ2-5; D unclear. CDR1 is SGHRS, CDR2 YFSETQ, per germline. V was shortened by 4 bases and J by 4 bases, with 11 bases between the two germline ends. The CDR3 runs to 13 residues. As DNA, the CDR3 is TGCGCCAGCAGCCTCCAGTGGAGAGAGACCCAGTACTTC. Protein sequence: CASSLQWRETQYF.

This clonotype was picked up a small number of times. This sequence joins TRBV7-3 and TRBJ2-3; 7 bases line up with TRBD2. The germline V gene encodes CDR1 SGHTA and CDR2 FQGTGA. Trimming took 3 bases from V and 2 from J; bases not matched to a gene: 5. The CDR3 sequence is 15 residues long. The CDR3 sequence is CASSLNSGYTDTQYF. In DNA, the CDR3 is TGTGCCAGCAGCTTGAATAGCGGGTACACAGATACGCAGTATTTT.

This clonotype has more than one count but fewer than ten. This chain uses TRBV4-2 with TRBJ2-2; TRBD2 agrees at 14 bases. The germline CDR1 and CDR2 sequences are LGHNA and YNFKEQ. The J segment lost 6 bases and the V segment lost 6 bases, leaving 6 bases of the junction unmatched. The CDR3 has 16 residues. The DNA for the CDR3 is TGTGCCAGCAGTCGTAGACTAGCGGGAGGGGCCGGGGAGCTGTTTTTT. Translation: CASSRRLAGGAGELFF.

The chain links TRBV24-1 to TRBJ2-5; D is unresolved. CDR1 and CDR2 (germline): KGHDR, SFDVKD. The CDR3 consists of 15 residues. V lost 2 bases and J lost 5, with 14 bases in between. CDR3 DNA sequence: TGTGCCACCAGTGATTCTGGACCACTTATGGAGACCCAGTACTTC. Protein product: CATSDSGPLMETQYF.

This chain's CDR3 is CASSFLSGGHDTQYF. The DNA of the CDR3 is TGTGCCAGCAGCTTTTTATCGGGAGGTCATGATACGCAGTATTTT. This chain joins TRBV5-5 and TRBJ2-3, with 7 bases identical to TRBD2. Trimming removed 2 bases from V and 6 bases from J; junction bases left unmatched: 9. This CDR3 has 15 residues. CDR1 SGHKS and CDR2 YYEKEE come from the germline V gene (reference sequence). The entire variable domain, with the rest obtained from reference TRBV5-5 and TRBJ2-3, is as follows: DAGVTQSPTHLIKTRGQQVTLRCSPISGHKSVSWYQQVLGQGPQFIFQYYEKEERGRGNFPDRFSARQFPNYSSELNVNALLLGDSALYLCASSFLSGGHDTQYFGPGTRLTVL.

This chain joins TRBV20-1 and TRBJ2-5; the D gene could be TRBD1 or TRBD2 (7 bases each). Germline CDR1 reads DFQATT; CDR2 reads SNEGSKA (reference sequence). Trimming shortened V by 6 bases and J by 3 bases, and 23 bases separated the two germline ends. This CDR3 is built from 16 residues. In DNA, the CDR3 is TGCAGTGCCAGCAGGGGGGGGGAGATATGGGAAGAGACCCAGTACTTC. This translates into CSASRGGEIWEETQYF.

The J gene is TRBJ2-7, the V gene TRBV5-6; D gene ambiguous. Trimming cost V 4 bases and J 7 bases, with 15 bases left between them. The CDR3 consists of 13 residues. Germline values: CDR1 SGHDT, CDR2 YYEEEE. The CDR3 region is CASSRRWDGEQYF. CDR3 DNA sequence: TGTGCCAGCAGCCGCCGTTGGGATGGGGAGCAGTACTTC.

This chain connects TRBV10-3 to TRBJ2-1; TRBD2 might be the D (5 bases). There are 12 residues in the CDR3. CDR1 ENHRY and CDR2 SYGVKD come from the germline V gene. Trimming stripped 10 bases from V and 6 bases from J, with 13 bases between. CDR3 amino acids: CATQLETNEQFF. In DNA, the CDR3 is TGTGCCACCCAACTAGAAACCAATGAGCAGTTCTTC.